This T cell receptor beta chain derives from a study of spatial heterogeneity in lung cancer. Looking at the study overall: Each distinct TCR and UMI combination averaged more than ten appearances in raw reads. Study-level findings and limits: At tumor resection, ubiquitous expanded TCRs were detected in blood more often than later.

Each TCR cDNA molecule carried a unique molecular identifier. MiXCR was run by TCRdb on the 5' RACE reads, yielding one entry per CDR3 protein. The repertoire holds almost 75,000 distinct CDR3 sequences, about an eighth seen once, with 5.5% to 7.5% in the top ten. Concerning this clonotype itself: The antigen is not known.

The germline CDR1 and CDR2 sequences are GTSNPN and SVGIG (reference sequence). V was clipped by 0 bases and J by 0 bases, with 11 bases between them. CDR3 length: 16 residues. Time point indicated: sample taken at primary tumor resection. The authors sequenced whole RNA from tumor, nontumor lung or frozen PBMC without sorting. The source material was PBMCs, sampled at surgery. The clonotype was recovered from a male donor with early-stage non-small cell lung cancer. The rearrangement joins TRBV30 to TRBJ2-2; TRBD2 is a possible D gene (6 bases). For the CDR3, the DNA is TGTGCCTGGAGTGTACTCGGGAGCACGAACACCGGGGAGCTGTTTTTT. It codes for CAWSVLGSTNTGELFF.